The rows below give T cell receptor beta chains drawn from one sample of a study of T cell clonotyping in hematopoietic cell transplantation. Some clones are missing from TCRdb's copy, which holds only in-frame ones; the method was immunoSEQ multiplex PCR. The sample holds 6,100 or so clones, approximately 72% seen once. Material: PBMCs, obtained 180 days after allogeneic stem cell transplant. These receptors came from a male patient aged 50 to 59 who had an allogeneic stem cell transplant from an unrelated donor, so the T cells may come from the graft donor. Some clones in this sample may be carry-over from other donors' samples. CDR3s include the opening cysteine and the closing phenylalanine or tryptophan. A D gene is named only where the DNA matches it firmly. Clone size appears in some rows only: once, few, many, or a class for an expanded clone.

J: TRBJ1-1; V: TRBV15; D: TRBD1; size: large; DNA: TGTGCCACCAGCAGAGATCCCCCGGACAGGGGGGACACTGAAGCTTTCTTT; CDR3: CATSRDPPDRGDTEAFF
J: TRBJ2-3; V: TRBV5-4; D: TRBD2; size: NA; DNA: TGTGCCAGCAGCTTGGGTTTCAGCGGGAGGGGTACAGATACGCAGTATTTT; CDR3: CASSLGFSGRGTDTQYF
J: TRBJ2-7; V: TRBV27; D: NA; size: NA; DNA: TGTGTGGCAGGGGGACTTGACAATCCCCCCTACGAGCAGTACTTC; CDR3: CVAGGLDNPPYEQYF
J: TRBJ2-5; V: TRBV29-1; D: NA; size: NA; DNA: TGCAGCGTGCAGGATCCCGCTAACCAAGAGACCCAGTACTTC; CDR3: CSVQDPANQETQYF
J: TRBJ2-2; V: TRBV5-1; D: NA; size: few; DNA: TGCGCCAGCAGGTGGACAGATTACACCGGGGAGCTGTTTTTT; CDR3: CASRWTDYTGELFF
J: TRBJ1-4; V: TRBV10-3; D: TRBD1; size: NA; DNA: TGTGCCATCAGTGAGGCTAGCGGGACAGGGAATGAAAAACTGTTTTTT; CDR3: CAISEASGTGNEKLFF
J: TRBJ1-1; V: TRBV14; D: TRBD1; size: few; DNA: TGTGCCAGCAGCCAAGGGACAGGGTGGGACACTGAAGCTTTCTTT; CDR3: CASSQGTGWDTEAFF
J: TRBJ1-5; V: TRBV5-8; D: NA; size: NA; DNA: TGTGCCAGCAGCTTGGTAGGCAGGCCCAATCAGCCCCAGCATTTT; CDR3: CASSLVGRPNQPQHF
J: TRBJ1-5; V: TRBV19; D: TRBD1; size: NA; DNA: TGTGCCAGTAGAGAACTGACAGGGATGGGTCAGCCCCAGCATTTT; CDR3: CASRELTGMGQPQHF
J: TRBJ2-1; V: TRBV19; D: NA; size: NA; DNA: TGTGCCAGTAGTATAGGTGTGCGGGTTATCGGCAATGAGCAGTTCTTC; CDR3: CASSIGVRVIGNEQFF
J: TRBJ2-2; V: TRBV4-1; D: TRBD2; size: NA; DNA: TGCGCCAGCAGCCAAGTCGGGGGGGAGCTAACCGGGGAGCTGTTTTTT; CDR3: CASSQVGGELTGELFF
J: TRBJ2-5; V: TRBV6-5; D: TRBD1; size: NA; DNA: TGTGCCAGCAGTCCGACAGGGTACCAAGAGACCCAGTACTTC; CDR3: CASSPTGYQETQYF
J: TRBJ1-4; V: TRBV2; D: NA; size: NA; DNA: TGTGCAGCAAAGGCCCGAGAAGTTAAAACTAATGAAAAACTGTTTTTT; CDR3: CAAKAREVKTNEKLFF
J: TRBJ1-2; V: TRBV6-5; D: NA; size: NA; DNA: TGTGCCAGCAGTTACTCGCCTGGCGGTTTTAACTATGGCTACACCTTC; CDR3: CASSYSPGGFNYGYTF
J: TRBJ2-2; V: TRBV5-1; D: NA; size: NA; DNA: TGCGCCAGCCGAAAGTCCGGGGAGCTGTTTTTT; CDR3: CASRKSGELFF
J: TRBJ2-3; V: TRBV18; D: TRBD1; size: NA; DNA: TGTGCCAGCTCACCCGGGGTTTGGCCAGGACAGGGCATCACAGATACGCAGTATTTT; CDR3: CASSPGVWPGQGITDTQYF
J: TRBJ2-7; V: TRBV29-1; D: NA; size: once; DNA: TGCAGCGTTAGGACAGCCTCCTACGAGCAGTACTTC; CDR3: CSVRTASYEQYF
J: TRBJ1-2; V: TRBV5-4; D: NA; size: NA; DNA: TGTGCCAGCAGCTCCTCGGGGGGCTGGTACTATGGCTACACCTTC; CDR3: CASSSSGGWYYGYTF
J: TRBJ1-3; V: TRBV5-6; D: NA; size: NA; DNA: TGTGCCAGCAGCTTGTATGGGATGTTCTCTGGAAACACCATATATTTT; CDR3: CASSLYGMFSGNTIYF
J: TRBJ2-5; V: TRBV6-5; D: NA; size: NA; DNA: TGTGCCAGCAGTAGGGCCAATCAAGAGACCCAGTACTTC; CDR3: CASSRANQETQYF
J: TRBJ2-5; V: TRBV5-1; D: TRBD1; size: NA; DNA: TGCGCCAGCAGCTTGAACACAGGGGGCCAAGAGACCCAGTACTTC; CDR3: CASSLNTGGQETQYF
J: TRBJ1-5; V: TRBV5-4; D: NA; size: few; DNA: TGTGCCAGCAGCTTGAATAGCAATCAGCCCCAGCATTTT; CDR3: CASSLNSNQPQHF
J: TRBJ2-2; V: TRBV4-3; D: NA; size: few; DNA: TGCGCCAGCAGCCAAGATGTGGCCGGGGAGCTGTTTTTT; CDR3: CASSQDVAGELFF
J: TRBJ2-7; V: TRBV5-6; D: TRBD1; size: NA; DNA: TGTGCCAGCAGCCAGGGACAGGGGCGATACGAGCAGTACTTC; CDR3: CASSQGQGRYEQYF
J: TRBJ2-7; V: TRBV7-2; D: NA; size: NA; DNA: TGTGCCAGCGGACCCAAGCTGGGGGGAGAGCAGTACTTC; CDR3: CASGPKLGGEQYF
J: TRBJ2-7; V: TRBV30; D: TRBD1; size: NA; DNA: TGTGCCTGGAGTCGACAGGGATCCGAGCAGTACTTC; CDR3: CAWSRQGSEQYF
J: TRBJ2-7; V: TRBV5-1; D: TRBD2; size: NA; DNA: TGCGCCAGCAGCGTGGAGCGGGGGCCCACCTACGAGCAGTACTTC; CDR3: CASSVERGPTYEQYF
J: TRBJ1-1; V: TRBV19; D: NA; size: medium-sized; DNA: TGTGCCAGTAATCCGGGGGGAACTGAAGCTTTCTTT; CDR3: CASNPGGTEAFF
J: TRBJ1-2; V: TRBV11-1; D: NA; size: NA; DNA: TGTGCCAGCAGTTTAATCCCTTCGGGGACGTACTCCTATGGCTACACCTTC; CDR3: CASSLIPSGTYSYGYTF
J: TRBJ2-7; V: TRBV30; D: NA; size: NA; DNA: TGTGCCTGGAACCGGGACTCATTATACGAGCAGTACTTC; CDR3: CAWNRDSLYEQYF
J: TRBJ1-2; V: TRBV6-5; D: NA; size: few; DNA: TGTGCCAGCAGTCAATCGACCGGGACGGTCTATGGCTACACCTTC; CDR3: CASSQSTGTVYGYTF
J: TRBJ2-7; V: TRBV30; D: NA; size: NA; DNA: TGTGCCTGGAAGTTCAAGGGGGCCTACGAGCAGTACTTC; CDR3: CAWKFKGAYEQYF
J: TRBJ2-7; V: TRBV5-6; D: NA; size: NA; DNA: TGTGCCAGCAGCTTGGGAGGGGACACCTACGAGCAGTACTTC; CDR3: CASSLGGDTYEQYF
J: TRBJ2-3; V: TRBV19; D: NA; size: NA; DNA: TGTGCCAGTAGTCCCCTATTGGGGCGCCGGTCCCCGCAGTATTTT; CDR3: CASSPLLGRRSPQYF
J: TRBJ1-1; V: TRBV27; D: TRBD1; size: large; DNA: TGTGCCAGCAGGTTGGACAGGAGGAACACTGAAGCTTTCTTT; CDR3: CASRLDRRNTEAFF
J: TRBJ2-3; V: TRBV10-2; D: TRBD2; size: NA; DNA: TGCGCCAGCAGGATTGGCGGGAGCAGAGATACGCAGTATTTT; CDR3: CASRIGGSRDTQYF
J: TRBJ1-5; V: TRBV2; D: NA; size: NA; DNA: TGTGCCAGCAGTGACGCTAGCAATCAGCCCCAGCATTTT; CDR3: CASSDASNQPQHF
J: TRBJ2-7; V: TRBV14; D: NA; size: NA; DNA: TGTGCCAGCAGCCCAGGGAGCTCCTACGAGCAGTACTTC; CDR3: CASSPGSSYEQYF
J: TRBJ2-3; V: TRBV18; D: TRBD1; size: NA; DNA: TGTGCCAGCTCACCGACAGGGGGCAAAGATACGCAGTATTTT; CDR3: CASSPTGGKDTQYF
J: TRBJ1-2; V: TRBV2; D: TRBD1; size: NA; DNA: TGTGCCAGTCTTTATTCTACAGGGGGAAGGGGCTACACCTTC; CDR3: CASLYSTGGRGYTF
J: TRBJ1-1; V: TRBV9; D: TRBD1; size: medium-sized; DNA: TGTGCCAGCAGCCCCTCCGGGACAGGGAACACTGAAGCTTTCTTT; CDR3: CASSPSGTGNTEAFF
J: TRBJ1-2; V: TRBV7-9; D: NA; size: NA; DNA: TGTGCCAGCAGCTTAGTGTTTGGCAGGGGAGACTATGGCTACACCTTC; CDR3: CASSLVFGRGDYGYTF
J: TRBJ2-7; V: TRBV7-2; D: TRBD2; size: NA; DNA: TGTGCCAGCAGCTTAGACCCTAGCGGATACGAGCAGTACTTC; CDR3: CASSLDPSGYEQYF
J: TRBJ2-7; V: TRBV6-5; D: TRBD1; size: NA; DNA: TGTGCCAGCACCCGGACAGGGGGCGAGCAGTACTTC; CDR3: CASTRTGGEQYF
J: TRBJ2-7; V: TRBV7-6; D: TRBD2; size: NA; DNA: TGTGCCAGCAGCCCAGGGACTAGCGGTCCCTACGAGCAGTACTTC; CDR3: CASSPGTSGPYEQYF
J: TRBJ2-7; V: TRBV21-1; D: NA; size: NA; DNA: TGTGCCAGCAGCAACGGTGGTACGTCCTACGAGCAGTACTTC; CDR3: CASSNGGTSYEQYF
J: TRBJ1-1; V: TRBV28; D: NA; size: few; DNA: TGTGCCAGCAGTCCACTCACGGCAGGGGTGAACACTGAAGCTTTCTTT; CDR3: CASSPLTAGVNTEAFF
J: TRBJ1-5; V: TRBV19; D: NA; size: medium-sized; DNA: TGTGCCAGTTCAATTAAGGGGGGCGCGGGTCAGCCCCAGCATTTT; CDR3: CASSIKGGAGQPQHF
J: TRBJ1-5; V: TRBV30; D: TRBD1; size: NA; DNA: TGTGCCTGGAGTAGCGGACAGGGAGATCAGCCCCAGCATTTT; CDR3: CAWSSGQGDQPQHF
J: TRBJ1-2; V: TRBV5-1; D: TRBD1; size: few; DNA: TGCGCCAGCAGCCTATGGGGACAGGGGTCCGATGGCTACACCTTC; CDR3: CASSLWGQGSDGYTF
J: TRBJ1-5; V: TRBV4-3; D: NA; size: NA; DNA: TGCGCCAGCAGCCAAGACAGCAATCAGCCCCAGCATTTT; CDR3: CASSQDSNQPQHF
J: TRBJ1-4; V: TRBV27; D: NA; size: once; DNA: TGTGCCAGCAGTCTCCGATCGACCCGGGGAGAAAAACTGTTTTTT; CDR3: CASSLRSTRGEKLFF
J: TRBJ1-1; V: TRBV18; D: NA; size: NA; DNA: TGTGCCAGCTCACTCACCCTGAACACTGAAGCTTTCTTT; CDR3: CASSLTLNTEAFF
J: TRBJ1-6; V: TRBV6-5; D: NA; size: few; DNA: TGTGCCAGCAGTTACTCGACCGGGAGAAGAAATTCACCCCTCCACTTT; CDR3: CASSYSTGRRNSPLHF
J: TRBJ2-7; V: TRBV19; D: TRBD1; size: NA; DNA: TGTGCCAGCAGTCCCCTATTGGGACAGGGGGACCGCGAGCAGTACTTC; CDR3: CASSPLLGQGDREQYF
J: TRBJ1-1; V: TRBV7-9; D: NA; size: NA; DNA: TGTGCCAGCAGCTTAGCGCAGGGAGAAGCTTTCTTT; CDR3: CASSLAQGEAFF
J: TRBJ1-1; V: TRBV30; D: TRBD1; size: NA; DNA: TGTGCCTGGAATCCACAGGGGATCACTGAAGCTTTCTTT; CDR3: CAWNPQGITEAFF
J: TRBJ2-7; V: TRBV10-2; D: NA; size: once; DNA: TGCGCCAGCAGTGAGGTTGCCCGACCCTACGAGCAGTACTTC; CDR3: CASSEVARPYEQYF
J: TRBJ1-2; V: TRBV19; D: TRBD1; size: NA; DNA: TGTGCCAGTAGTACGCAAGGGACAGGGCTTGGCTACACCTTC; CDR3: CASSTQGTGLGYTF
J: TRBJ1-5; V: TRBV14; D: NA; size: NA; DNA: TGTGCCAGCAGCCCAAGTGGGGGGACGCAGCCCCAGCATTTT; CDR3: CASSPSGGTQPQHF